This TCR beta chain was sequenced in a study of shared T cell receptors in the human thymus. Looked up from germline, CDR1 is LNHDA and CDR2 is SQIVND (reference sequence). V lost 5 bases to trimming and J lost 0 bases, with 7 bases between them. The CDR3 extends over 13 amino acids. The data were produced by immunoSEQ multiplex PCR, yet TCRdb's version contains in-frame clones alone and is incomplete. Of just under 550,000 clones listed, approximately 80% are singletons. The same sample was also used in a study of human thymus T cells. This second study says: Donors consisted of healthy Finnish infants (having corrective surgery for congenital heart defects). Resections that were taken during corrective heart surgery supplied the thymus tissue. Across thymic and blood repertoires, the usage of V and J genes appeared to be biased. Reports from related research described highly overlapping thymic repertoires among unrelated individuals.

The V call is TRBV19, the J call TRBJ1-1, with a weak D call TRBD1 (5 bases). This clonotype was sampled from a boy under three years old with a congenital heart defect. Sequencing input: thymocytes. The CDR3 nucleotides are TGTGCCAGTAGTCAGGGCATGAACACTGAAGCTTTCTTT. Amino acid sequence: CASSQGMNTEAFF.